This T cell receptor beta chain was observed in a study of T cell repertoires in MIS-A myocarditis. Sequenced by immunoSEQ multiplex PCR; TCRdb stores in-frame clones only, minus some. The data contain approximately 5,500 clones, 75% to 80% of them singletons. The CDR3 runs 18 residues. Deletions cut 6 bases from V and 2 bases from J, with 20 bases between. The germline V gene encodes CDR1 LGHNA and CDR2 YSLEER. The sequence was collected from a man younger than 35 with fulminant myocarditis from multisystem inflammatory syndrome in adults (MIS-A) after COVID-19. The sample was interventricular septum heart tissue obtained at autopsy. The rearrangement uses TRBV4-3 and TRBJ2-6; D might be TRBD1 (6 bases). The CDR3 bases are TGCGCCAGCAGGGATGCTGTACAGGGTTCCACTGGGGCCAACGTCCTGACTTTC. This codes for CASRDAVQGSTGANVLTF.